Following are 27 T cell receptor beta chains from one sample sequenced in a study of shared clonotypes between healthy human individuals. The method was immunoSEQ multiplex PCR; TCRdb's version includes in-frame clones alone and lacks a portion of them. Of some 630,000 clones listed, approximately 96% were seen once; the top ten hold about 0.11%. Naive-designated CD8 cells lacked CD45RO, were positively enriched for CCR7, and omitted terminally differentiated effector memory CD45RA+ cells. The sequenced sample was naive CD8+ T cells sorted from blood. All receptors derive from a woman aged 25 to 39 in good health.

The genes are TRBV25-1 and TRBJ2-3; TRBD2 agrees at 8 bases. CDR3 size: 13 residues. The V segment lost 8 bases and the J segment 4 bases; nucleotides outside the gene matches: 5. CDR1 is MGHDK and CDR2 is SYGVNS in the germline V gene. The CDR3 sequence is CASREGQADTQYF. CDR3 bases: TGTGCCAGCCGGGAGGGCCAGGCAGATACGCAGTATTTT.

As to this clone: Compared with germline, one end of the junction differs, possibly owing to a read error. This chain connects TRBV6-1 to TRBJ2-7; D is uncertain. Germline CDR1 is MNHNS and CDR2 is SASEGT. CDR3 length: 11 residues. The CDR3 sequence: CASSELYQQYF. For the CDR3, the DNA is TGTGCCAGCAGTGAACTCTACCAGCAGTACTTC.

This chain connects TRBV7-9 to TRBJ2-1; no clear D gene. Germline V gene lookup returns CDR1 SEHNR and CDR2 FQNEAQ (reference sequence). This CDR3 has 12 residues. V shed 7 bases and J shed 8 bases, with 12 bases lying between them. Here the CDR3 reads CASTPVVDEQFF. In DNA form, the CDR3 reads TGTGCCAGCACCCCAGTCGTCGATGAGCAGTTCTTC.

The chain couples TRBV27 to TRBJ2-1; D unresolved. V was cut by 7 bases and J by 6 bases, with 13 bases left in between. Germline lookup yields CDR1 MNHEY and CDR2 SMNVEV (reference sequence). CDR3 length: 13 amino acids. The DNA for the CDR3 is TGTGCCAGCAACACCGGCCAGCTCAATGAGCAGTTCTTC. This gives the protein CASNTGQLNEQFF.

This sequence joins TRBV5-1 and TRBJ1-1; 8 bases align to TRBD1. The CDR3 has 15 residues. V was clipped by 5 bases and J by 6 bases; unmatched bases: 12. Per germline, CDR1 SGHRS and CDR2 YFSETQ. DNA of the CDR3: TGCGCCAGCAGGGTAACCCGACAGGGGAGGGCTGAAGCTTTCTTT. Translating it yields CASRVTRQGRAEAFF.

J is TRBJ2-5 and V is TRBV5-6, with D possibly TRBD2 on 5 matching bases. The CDR3 has 15 amino acids. Germline-derived CDR1 and CDR2 are SGHDT and YYEEEE. V lost 3 bases and J lost 1, with 13 bases in between. The CDR3 region has the DNA TGTGCCAGCAGCTGGGAGTTCCGGGCCCAAGAGACCCAGTACTTC. Protein: CASSWEFRAQETQYF.

This sequence joins TRBV13 and TRBJ2-7, with a possible D match to TRBD1 (6 bases). V was trimmed by 3 bases and J by 0 bases, leaving 9 bases between them. The CDR3 is 14 amino acids. Germline CDR1 PRHDT, CDR2 FYEKMQ (reference sequence). The CDR3 DNA is TGTGCCAGCAGCTTGGGACACCCCTCCTACGAGCAGTACTTC. It is translated as CASSLGHPSYEQYF.

This chain links TRBV7-8 with TRBJ2-1; a weak D match, TRBD2 (5 bases). Trimming cost V 1 base and J 9 bases, with 13 bases left between them. Germline-derived CDR1 and CDR2 are SGHVS and FQNEAQ. The CDR3 consists of 14 residues. CDR3 protein: CASSLVLEGGEQFF. Here the CDR3 DNA reads TGTGCCAGCAGCTTAGTACTAGAAGGCGGTGAGCAGTTCTTC.

DNA for the CDR3: TGCGCCAGCAGCCAGGGAACAGGGCGGTCCCAGCCCCAGCATTTT. Its protein product is CASSQGTGRSQPQHF. The rearrangement uses TRBV4-1 and TRBJ1-5; D may be TRBD1 (6 bases). The germline CDR1 and CDR2 sequences are MGHRA and YSYEKL. This CDR3 is built from 15 residues. V was cut by 3 bases and J by 7 bases, with 16 bases left in between.

J is TRBJ2-1 and V is TRBV10-1, with D unclear. The ends were cut back, 4 bases at V and 6 bases at J, with 4 bases in the middle. Germline CDR1 and CDR2: WNHNN and SYGVQD (reference sequence). This CDR3 comprises 11 residues. In DNA form, the CDR3 reads TGCGCCAGCAGTGCGGGCAATGAGCAGTTCTTC. Its protein product is CASSAGNEQFF.

Only one count was recorded for this clone. The chain employs TRBV9 and TRBJ2-3; possible D gene TRBD1, 6 bases. This CDR3 has 17 amino acids. The germline V and J ends were trimmed by 2 bases and 3 bases, with 19 bases remaining between them. CDR1 is SGDLS and CDR2 is YYNGEE in the germline V gene. CDR3 loop: CASSVRPTGSRTDTQYF. The CDR3 DNA reads as TGTGCCAGCAGCGTCAGACCTACAGGGTCTAGGACAGATACGCAGTATTTT.

This chain connects TRBV5-5 to TRBJ2-7; D is possibly TRBD1 (6 bases). The CDR3 spans 13 residues. CDR1 and CDR2 (germline): SGHKS, YYEKEE (reference sequence). V was shortened by 4 bases and J by 3 bases, with 11 bases between the two germline ends. The DNA of the CDR3 is TGTGCCAGCAGCATTGGGACATACTACGAGCAGTACTTC. Its protein is CASSIGTYYEQYF.

The rearrangement uses TRBV11-2 and TRBJ2-2; 8 bases line up with TRBD2. This CDR3 spans 14 amino acids. Germline CDR1 reads SGHAT; CDR2 reads FQNNGV. Trimming removed 5 bases from V and 6 bases from J; junction bases left unmatched: 5. The DNA for the CDR3 is TGTGCCAGCAGCCTTCGGACTAGCCCCGGGGAGCTGTTTTTT. Protein product: CASSLRTSPGELFF.

Regarding this clone: Other DNA sequences from this sample encode an identical CDR3 as well. The gene calls are TRBV11-2 and TRBJ1-2; D is ambiguous. Between the trimmed V and J ends, which lost 5 bases and 5 bases, there was a span of 21 bases. The CDR3 is 16 residues long. The germline gives CDR1 SGHAT, CDR2 FQNNGV. The CDR3 here is CASSLRGGVRRYGYTF. In DNA, the CDR3 is TGTGCCAGCAGCCTAAGAGGTGGGGTCCGGAGGTATGGCTACACCTTC.

The chain couples TRBV7-9 to TRBJ2-1; D unresolved. Trimming removed 5 bases from V and 6 bases from J, with 8 bases in between. CDR1 and CDR2 from the germline V gene are SEHNR and FQNEAQ (reference sequence). The CDR3 has 12 residues. The DNA for the CDR3 is TGTGCCAGCAGCGTAGGAAGCAATGAGCAGTTCTTC. It translates to CASSVGSNEQFF. Together with reference TRBV7-9 and TRBJ2-1, the CDR3 gives the full variable domain: DTGVSQNPRHKITKRGQNVTFRCDPISEHNRLYWYRQTLGQGPEFLTYFQNEAQLEKSRLLSDRFSAERPKGSFSTLEIQRTEQGDSAMYLCASSVGSNEQFFGPGTRLTVL.

The sample holds one count of this clone. The chain employs TRBV7-9 and TRBJ2-1; 9 bases are a match to TRBD1. Trimming took 5 bases from V and 8 from J; bases not matched to a gene: 10. The CDR3 is 15 amino acids. Per the germline V gene, CDR1 is SEHNR and CDR2 is FQNEAQ (reference sequence). CDR3 residues: CASSVRDRVFDEQFF. Written as DNA, the CDR3 is TGTGCCAGCAGCGTCCGGGACAGGGTGTTTGATGAGCAGTTCTTC. Full variable domain (remainder filled in from reference TRBV7-9 and TRBJ2-1): DTGVSQNPRHKITKRGQNVTFRCDPISEHNRLYWYRQTLGQGPEFLTYFQNEAQLEKSRLLSDRFSAERPKGSFSTLEIQRTEQGDSAMYLCASSVRDRVFDEQFFGPGTRLTVL.

The chain joins TRBV28 to TRBJ1-3; no firm D call. Deletions cut 2 bases from V and 2 bases from J, with 7 bases between. The CDR3 has 14 amino acids. Germline lookup yields CDR1 MDHEN and CDR2 SYDVKM. The CDR3 sequence: CASSLALAGNTIYF. The CDR3 DNA reads TGTGCCAGCAGTTTAGCGTTGGCTGGAAACACCATATATTTT.

This rearrangement joins TRBV27 to TRBJ2-3; 9 positions agree with TRBD2. This CDR3 has 14 amino acids. The V and J ends lost 7 bases and 5 bases, in that order; junction bases with no gene match: 7. Germline lookup yields CDR1 MNHEY and CDR2 SMNVEV (reference sequence). In DNA, the CDR3 is TGTGCCAGCAAGAAGCGGGAGGTAGGAGATACGCAGTATTTT. Translated: CASKKREVGDTQYF.

CDR3 residues: CSVGQETQYF. The CDR3 DNA reads as TGCAGCGTTGGACAAGAGACCCAGTACTTC. The chain has TRBV29-1 and TRBJ2-5; D is ambiguous. V was shortened by 4 bases and J by 2 bases, with 2 bases between the two germline ends. The germline CDR1 and CDR2 sequences are SQVTM and ANQGSEA. This CDR3 is built from 10 residues.

The chain couples TRBV2 to TRBJ1-4; 9 bases match TRBD1. There are 18 residues in the CDR3. The germline V gene has CDR1 SNHLY and CDR2 FYNNEI. The V and J ends lost 1 base and 6 bases, in that order; junction bases with no gene match: 12. CDR3 in amino acids: CASSEEVWGQGPYEKLFF. The CDR3 region has the DNA TGTGCCAGCAGTGAAGAGGTGTGGGGACAGGGCCCTTATGAAAAACTGTTTTTT.

The rearrangement uses TRBV28 and TRBJ2-1; the match to TRBD1 covers 8 bases. CDR1 MDHEN and CDR2 SYDVKM come from the germline V gene. Trimming removed 2 bases from V and 8 bases from J; junction bases left unmatched: 5. CDR3 length: 14 amino acids. Written as DNA, the CDR3 is TGTGCCAGCAGTTTACAGGACAGGGAAGATGAGCAGTTCTTC. Its protein product is CASSLQDREDEQFF.

The chain uses TRBV10-2 and TRBJ2-1; D gene uncertain. The CDR3 totals 12 residues. The V end lost 6 bases, the J end lost 6 bases, and 9 bases lay between the germline ends. CDR1 and CDR2 from the germline V gene are WSHSY and SAAADI. DNA for the CDR3: TGCGCCAGCAGAGTTAGCACCAATGAGCAGTTCTTC. Residues: CASRVSTNEQFF.

This chain links TRBV19 with TRBJ2-7, with 10 positions matching TRBD2. The length of the CDR3 is 15 residues. The V gene end was trimmed by 3 bases and the J gene end by 6 bases; junction bases not matched to a gene: 8. Germline V gives CDR1 LNHDA, CDR2 SQIVND (reference sequence). CDR3 DNA sequence: TGTGCCAGTAGTATTATAAGCGGGAGGGCCGCCGAGCAGTACTTC. It encodes CASSIISGRAAEQYF. The complete variable domain, with remaining parts taken from reference TRBV19 and TRBJ2-7, reads DGGITQSPKYLFRKEGQNVTLSCEQNLNHDAMYWYRQDPGQGLRLIYYSQIVNDFQKGDIAEGYSVSREKKESFPLTVTSAQKNPTAFYLCASSIISGRAAEQYFGPGTRLTVT.

This clone showed up just once. The chain uses TRBV5-1 and TRBJ2-1; D remains unclear. The germline V and J ends were trimmed by 0 bases and 5 bases, with 9 bases remaining between them. CDR1 is SGHRS, CDR2 YFSETQ, per germline. The CDR3 is made up of 14 amino acids. CDR3 in DNA: TGCGCCAGCAGCTTGGAACAGATAAACAATGAGCAGTTCTTC. Encoded protein: CASSLEQINNEQFF.

As to this clone: This CDR3 is also generated by other DNA sequences in the sample. The genes are TRBV6-5 and TRBJ2-1; the match to TRBD2 covers 15 bases. The junction had 6 bases not matched to a gene; V was cut back by 5 bases and J by 10 bases. CDR1 is MNHEY, CDR2 SVGAGI, per germline. The CDR3 is 15 amino acids. CDR3 bases: TGTGCCAGCAGTCCGGGACTAGCGGGAGGTGGGGAGCAGTTCTTC. Its translation is CASSPGLAGGGEQFF.

This chain joins TRBV20-1 and TRBJ1-1; the D is unclear. Per the germline V gene, CDR1 is DFQATT and CDR2 is SNEGSKA (reference sequence). This CDR3 spans 11 amino acids. V was trimmed by 0 bases and J by 3 bases, leaving 2 bases between them. CDR3 nucleotide sequence: TGCAGTGCTAGAGAGTACACTGAAGCTTTCTTT. It codes for CSAREYTEAFF.

The V and J genes are TRBV4-1 and TRBJ2-7; 7 nucleotides agree with TRBD1. The CDR3 is 14 residues long. The germline CDR1 and CDR2 sequences are MGHRA and YSYEKL. With 6 bases clipped from V and 1 base from J, the junction kept 6 bases outside the gene matches. The CDR3 is CASRPTDRSYEQYF. The CDR3 nucleotides read TGCGCCAGCAGACCTACGGACAGGTCCTACGAGCAGTACTTC.